This is a list of T cell receptor beta chains from one sample in a study of brain metastases from non-small cell lung cancer. Clones were read by immunoSEQ multiplex PCR, and TCRdb kept only the in-frame ones, dropping some. Among under 6,000 clones listed, roughly 88% were seen once. The sequenced sample consisted of tissue from a brain metastasis. All receptors derive from a donor aged 40 or older with non-small cell lung cancer. Each CDR3 is given with its conserved first and last residue. The order of the fields is D gene, V gene, J gene, clone size, CDR3 protein, CDR3 DNA. D genes are given only for firm matches. The size field is filled for only some rows; it gives once, few, many or a size class.

>.|TRBV10-3|TRBJ2-1|.
CAISQGLAAYNEQFF
TGTGCCATCAGTCAGGGGCTAGCGGCGTACAATGAGCAGTTCTTC
>TRBD2|TRBV11-3|TRBJ2-1|.
CASSLDLTSGGRHGEQFF
TGTGCCAGCAGCTTAGATCTGACTAGCGGGGGGCGGCATGGTGAGCAGTTCTTC
>.|TRBV6-5|TRBJ2-1|.
CASTYAIGNEQFF
TGTGCCAGCACCTACGCGATCGGGAATGAGCAGTTCTTC
>TRBD1|TRBV7-6|TRBJ2-3|.
CASSTQTGTGGEVGLSTLQYF
TGTGCCAGCAGCACCCAGACCGGGACAGGGGGCGAGGTAGGGCTCTCCACCCTGCAGTATTTT
>.|TRBV18|TRBJ2-7|.
CASSPQWASYEQYF
TGTGCCAGCTCACCTCAGTGGGCTTCCTACGAGCAGTACTTC
>.|TRBV19|TRBJ1-2|.
CASSIPPNYGYTF
TGTGCCAGTAGTATACCGCCGAACTATGGCTACACCTTC
>.|TRBV6-2/TRBV6-3|TRBJ1-5|.
CASSAGDSNQPQHF
TGTGCCAGCAGTGCGGGGGATAGCAATCAGCCCCAGCATTTT
>TRBD1|TRBV7-8|TRBJ2-7|.
CASSLDRGGEQYF
TGTGCCAGCAGCTTGGACAGGGGTGGCGAGCAGTACTTC
>.|TRBV2|TRBJ1-1|.
CASRQQLLNTEAFF
TGTGCCAGCAGGCAACAGTTATTGAACACTGAAGCTTTCTTT
>TRBD1|TRBV5-1|TRBJ2-7|.
CASSLPGQGYEQYF
TGCGCCAGCAGCTTGCCGGGACAGGGGTACGAGCAGTACTTC
>TRBD1|TRBV11-3|TRBJ1-1|once
CANSWTGNPNTEAFF
TGTGCCAACAGCTGGACAGGGAATCCTAACACTGAAGCTTTCTTT
>.|TRBV7-2|TRBJ1-1|.
CASSFILDTEAFF
TGTGCCAGCAGCTTCATCTTGGACACTGAAGCTTTCTTT
>.|TRBV12-3/TRBV12-4|TRBJ1-1|.
CASSLGTEAFF
TGTGCCAGCAGTTTAGGCACTGAAGCTTTCTTT
>.|TRBV28|TRBJ2-7|.
CASSLRPGRIYEQYF
TGTGCCAGCAGTTTAAGGCCAGGCCGCATCTACGAGCAGTACTTC